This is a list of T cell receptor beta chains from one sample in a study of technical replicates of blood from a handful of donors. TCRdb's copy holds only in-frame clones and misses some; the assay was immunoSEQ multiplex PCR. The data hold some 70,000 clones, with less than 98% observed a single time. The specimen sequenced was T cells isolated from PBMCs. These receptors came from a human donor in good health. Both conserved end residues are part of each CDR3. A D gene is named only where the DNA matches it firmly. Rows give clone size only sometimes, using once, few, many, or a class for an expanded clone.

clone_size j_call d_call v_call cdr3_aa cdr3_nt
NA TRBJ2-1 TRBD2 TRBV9 CASSVGLASLYNEQFF TGTGCCAGCAGCGTTGGACTAGCGTCATTATACAATGAGCAGTTCTTC
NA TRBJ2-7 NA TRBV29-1 CSVVLGAEQYF TGCAGCGTTGTTTTAGGGGCAGAGCAGTACTTC
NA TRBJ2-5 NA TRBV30 CALVVGAKTQYF TGTGCCCTGGTCGTGGGGGCAAAGACCCAGTACTTC
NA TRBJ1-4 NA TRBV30 CAWSAINEKLFF TGTGCCTGGAGTGCAATCAATGAAAAACTGTTTTTT
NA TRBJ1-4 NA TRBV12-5 CASGLVRGVTNEKLFF TGTGCTAGTGGTTTGGTACGGGGGGTGACTAATGAAAAACTGTTTTTT
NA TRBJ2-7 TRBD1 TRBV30 CAWSFDRGHSYEQYF TGTGCCTGGAGCTTCGACAGGGGGCACTCCTACGAGCAGTACTTC
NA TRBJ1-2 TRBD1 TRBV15 CATSRTGYGYTF TGTGCCACCAGCAGGACAGGGTACGGCTACACCTTC
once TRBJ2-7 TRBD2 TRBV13 CASSLRLAGSLYEQYF TGTGCCAGCAGCTTACGGCTAGCGGGCTCGCTCTACGAGCAGTACTTC
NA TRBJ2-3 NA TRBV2 CASNRAIADTQYF TGTGCCAGCAATAGAGCTATAGCAGATACGCAGTATTTT
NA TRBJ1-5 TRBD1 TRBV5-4 CASSFGTGTNQPQHF TGTGCCAGCAGCTTTGGGACAGGGACCAATCAGCCCCAGCATTTT
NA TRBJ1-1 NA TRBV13 CASSSLSTEAFF TGTGCCAGCAGCTCTCTCTCCACTGAAGCTTTCTTT
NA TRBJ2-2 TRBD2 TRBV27 CASMLGLAGGETGELFF TGTGCCAGCATGCTGGGACTAGCGGGAGGGGAGACCGGGGAGCTGTTTTTT
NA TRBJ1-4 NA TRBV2 CASSEERRINEKLFF TGTGCCAGCAGTGAAGAGCGCCGGATTAATGAAAAACTGTTTTTT
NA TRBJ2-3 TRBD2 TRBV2 CASSDRTSGTDTQYF TGTGCCAGCTCAGATCGGACTAGCGGCACAGATACGCAGTATTTT
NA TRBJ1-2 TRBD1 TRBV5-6 CASSLPQGAHGYTF TGTGCCAGCAGCTTGCCTCAGGGGGCGCATGGCTACACCTTC
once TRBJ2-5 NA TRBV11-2 CASSLTGETQYF TGTGCCAGCAGCTTGACGGGAGAGACCCAGTACTTC
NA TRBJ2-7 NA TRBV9 CASSPLIGGPRDEQYF TGTGCCAGCAGCCCGTTAATCGGAGGCCCGAGGGACGAGCAGTACTTC
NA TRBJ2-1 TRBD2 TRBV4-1 CASSQDREREINEQFF TGCGCCAGCAGCCAAGATAGAGAGCGGGAGATCAATGAGCAGTTCTTC
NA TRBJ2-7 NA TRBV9 CASSVGAANYEQYF TGTGCCAGCAGCGTAGGCGCGGCTAACTACGAGCAGTACTTC
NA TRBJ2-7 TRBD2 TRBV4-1 CASSQGLAGAYEQYF TGCGCCAGCAGCCAAGGCCTAGCGGGCGCCTACGAGCAGTACTTC
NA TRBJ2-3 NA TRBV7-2 CASSFVGSTSTDTQYF TGTGCCAGCAGCTTTGTCGGGTCCACTAGCACAGATACGCAGTATTTT
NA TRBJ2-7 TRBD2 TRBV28 CASTSPSGSSYEQYF TGTGCCAGCACCTCACCTAGCGGGAGCTCCTACGAGCAGTACTTC
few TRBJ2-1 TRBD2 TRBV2 CASSELASGSNEQFF TGTGCCAGCAGTGAATTGGCTAGCGGGAGCAATGAGCAGTTCTTC
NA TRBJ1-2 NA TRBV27 CASSLGGAGGYTF TGTGCCAGCAGTTTAGGAGGGGCGGGTGGCTACACCTTC
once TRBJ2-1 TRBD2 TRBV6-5 CASSYSASGNEQFF TGTGCCAGCAGTTACTCAGCTAGCGGCAATGAGCAGTTCTTC
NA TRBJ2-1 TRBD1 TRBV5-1 CASSLRTGDNNEQFF TGCGCCAGCAGCCTGCGGACAGGGGACAACAATGAGCAGTTCTTC
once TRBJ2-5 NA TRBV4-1 CASSQVTGYQETQYF TGCGCCAGCAGCCAAGTAACAGGGTACCAAGAGACCCAGTACTTC
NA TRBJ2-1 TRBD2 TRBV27 CASSPHGTSGINEQFF TGTGCCAGCAGTCCTCACGGGACTAGCGGGATCAATGAGCAGTTCTTC
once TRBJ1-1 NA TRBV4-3 CASSQTWGRDHEAFF TGCGCCAGCAGCCAAACTTGGGGGAGGGATCATGAAGCTTTCTTT
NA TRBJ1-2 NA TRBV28 CASIPAGRFDGYTF TGTGCCAGCATCCCGGCGGGGAGATTTGATGGCTACACCTTC
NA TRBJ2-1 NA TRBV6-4 CASSVDWFAYNEQFF TGTGCCAGCAGTGTCGACTGGTTCGCCTACAATGAGCAGTTCTTC
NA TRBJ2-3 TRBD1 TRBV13 CASQSYRGQADTQYF TGTGCCAGTCAGTCGTACAGGGGGCAAGCGGATACGCAGTATTTT
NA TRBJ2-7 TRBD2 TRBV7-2 CASSLGLAVQYF TGTGCCAGCAGCTTAGGACTAGCGGTGCAGTACTTC